This entry concerns a single T cell receptor (beta chain). Its antigen is still unknown. This sample is part of a study of CD8 T cells in acute hepatitis C reinfection. Study results and limitations: Exact CDR3 sharing with other epitopes was rare, possibly method-limited. Overrepresentation in the naive pool did not explain the preferential TRBV04 and TRBV06 usage seen in all groups.

Germline assignment: CDR1 LNHDA and CDR2 SQIVND (reference sequence). There are 16 residues in the CDR3. Time point described: naive CD8 control sorted from an acute-time-point sample. The data were produced by immunoSEQ multiplex PCR, yet TCRdb's version contains in-frame clones alone and is incomplete. The sample carries approximately 39,000 clones, around nine tenths recorded once. The V call is TRBV19, the J call TRBJ2-7, with D possibly TRBD1 on 6 matching bases. The origin of this receptor is a man aged 25 to 40 with chronic hepatitis C. The sample taken for sequencing was naive CD8+ T cells from PBMCs. CDR3 coding DNA: TGTGCGAGCTGCGAAAGGGCGGACAGCCCTCTCTACGAGCAGTACTTC. As protein: CASCERADSPLYEQYF.